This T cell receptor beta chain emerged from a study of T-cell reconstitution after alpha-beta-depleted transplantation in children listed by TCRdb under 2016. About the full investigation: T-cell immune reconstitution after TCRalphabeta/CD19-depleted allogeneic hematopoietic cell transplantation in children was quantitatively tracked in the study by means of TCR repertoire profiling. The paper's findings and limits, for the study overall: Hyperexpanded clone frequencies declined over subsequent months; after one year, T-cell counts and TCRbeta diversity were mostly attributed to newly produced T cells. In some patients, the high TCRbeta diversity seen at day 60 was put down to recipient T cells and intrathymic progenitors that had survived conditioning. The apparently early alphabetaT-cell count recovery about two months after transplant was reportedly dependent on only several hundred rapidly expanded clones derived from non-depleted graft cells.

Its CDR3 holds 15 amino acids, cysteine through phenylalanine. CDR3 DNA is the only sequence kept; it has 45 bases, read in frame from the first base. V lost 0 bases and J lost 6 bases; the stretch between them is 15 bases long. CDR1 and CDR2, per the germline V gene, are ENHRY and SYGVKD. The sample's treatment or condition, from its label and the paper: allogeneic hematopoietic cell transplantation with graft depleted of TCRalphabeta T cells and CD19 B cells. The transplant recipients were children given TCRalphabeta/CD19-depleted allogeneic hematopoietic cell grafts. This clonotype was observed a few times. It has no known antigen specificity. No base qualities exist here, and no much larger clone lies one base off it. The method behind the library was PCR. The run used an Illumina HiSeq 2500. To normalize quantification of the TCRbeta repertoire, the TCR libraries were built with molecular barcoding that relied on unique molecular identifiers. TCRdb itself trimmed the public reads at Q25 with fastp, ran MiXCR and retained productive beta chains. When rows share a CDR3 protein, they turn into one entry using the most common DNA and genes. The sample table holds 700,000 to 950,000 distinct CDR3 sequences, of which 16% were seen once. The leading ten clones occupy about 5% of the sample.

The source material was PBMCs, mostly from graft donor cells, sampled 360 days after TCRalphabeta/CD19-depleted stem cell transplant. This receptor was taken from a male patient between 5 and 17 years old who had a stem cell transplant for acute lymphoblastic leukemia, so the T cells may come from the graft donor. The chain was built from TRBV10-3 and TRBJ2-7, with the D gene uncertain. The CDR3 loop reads CAISESSGSSLEQYF. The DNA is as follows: TGTGCCATCAGTGAGTCGTCAGGCTCTTCTCTCGAGCAGTACTTC.